Listed below are T cell receptor beta chains from one sample, sequenced in a study of blood T cell repertoires in COVID-19. The repertoire was sequenced with immunoSEQ multiplex PCR; TCRdb's copy has only in-frame clones and lacks some. The sample holds under 300,000 clones, 80% to 95% seen once. Input material: PBMCs or T cells enriched from blood (not recorded which). The receptor source for this set is a woman between 18 and 30 years old who had recovered from COVID-19. Each CDR3 is given with its conserved first and last residue. A D gene is named only where the DNA matches it firmly. Expanded clones get a size class; other rows say once, few or many, or leave the size out.

clone_size	d_call	v_call	j_call	cdr3_aa	cdr3_nt
-	-	TRBV12-3/TRBV12-4	TRBJ1-2	CASSPDRYYGYTF	TGTGCCAGCAGTCCAGACAGATACTATGGCTACACCTTC
-	-	TRBV9	TRBJ2-6	CASSASGQGANVLTF	TGTGCCAGCAGTGCTTCCGGACAGGGGGCCAACGTCCTGACTTTC
once	-	TRBV7-9	TRBJ1-1	CASSLGESKAFF	TGTGCCAGCAGCTTAGGGGAGTCGAAAGCTTTCTTT
few	-	TRBV9	TRBJ2-2	CASSVERMNTGELFF	TGTGCCAGCAGCGTAGAGAGAATGAACACCGGGGAGCTGTTTTTT
-	-	TRBV10-3	TRBJ1-1	CAIRGDGNTEAFF	TGTGCCATCAGAGGGGATGGGAACACTGAAGCTTTCTTT
-	-	TRBV14	TRBJ2-3	CARRIKGGTDTQYF	TGTGCCAGGCGAATAAAAGGGGGCACAGATACGCAGTATTTT
-	-	TRBV4-1	TRBJ1-2	CASSQMMRGSNYGYTF	TGCGCCAGCAGCCAAATGATGCGGGGGTCCAACTATGGCTACACCTTC
-	TRBD1	TRBV7-2	TRBJ1-2	CASSYRDSRDLSTF	TGTGCCAGCAGCTATCGGGACAGCCGCGACTTATCCACCTTC
-	-	TRBV27	TRBJ1-2	CAYLYNYGYTF	TGTGCCTACTTGTATAACTATGGCTACACCTTC
-	-	TRBV3-1/TRBV3-2	TRBJ1-2	CASSPTPQGYGYTF	TGTGCCAGCAGCCCCACGCCCCAGGGGTATGGCTACACCTTC
-	-	TRBV12-3/TRBV12-4	TRBJ1-4	CASSLELRRKLFF	TGTGCCAGCAGTTTAGAGTTGCGGAGAAAACTGTTTTTT
-	-	TRBV5-4	TRBJ1-1	CASSPPGDTEAFF	TGTGCCAGCAGCCCGCCTGGAGACACTGAAGCTTTCTTT
-	-	TRBV7-2	TRBJ1-5	CASSRGVQPQHF	TGTGCCAGCAGCAGAGGAGTTCAGCCCCAGCATTTT
-	TRBD2	TRBV19	TRBJ2-3	CASSTGREGGTQYF	TGTGCCAGTAGTACAGGCCGGGAGGGCGGTACGCAGTATTTT
-	-	TRBV3-1/TRBV3-2	TRBJ2-5	CASSQESQGWRKETQYF	TGTGCCAGCAGCCAAGAATCCCAGGGGTGGAGGAAAGAGACCCAGTACTTC
once	-	TRBV5-4	TRBJ2-1	CASSVRVGDNEQFF	TGTGCCAGCAGCGTAAGGGTAGGGGACAATGAGCAGTTCTTC
-	-	TRBV5-5	TRBJ1-6	CASSLLSTIYNSPLHF	TGTGCCAGCAGCTTGTTAAGCACCATCTATAATTCACCCCTCCACTTT
-	TRBD2	TRBV7-2	TRBJ2-3	CASSLRGLAADTQYF	TGTGCCAGCAGCTTACGGGGACTAGCGGCGGATACGCAGTATTTT
-	-	TRBV7-3	TRBJ2-1	CASSLAGNAGEQFF	TGTGCCAGCAGCTTAGCGGGGAACGCTGGTGAGCAGTTCTTC
-	-	TRBV11-2	TRBJ1-6	CASTTGAGSPLHF	TGTGCCAGCACGACAGGTGCAGGGTCACCCCTCCACTTT
once	-	TRBV29-1	TRBJ2-5	CSGRVMETQYF	TGCAGTGGGCGAGTTATGGAGACCCAGTACTTC
-	TRBD2	TRBV29-1	TRBJ2-7	CSVRPSGAGEQYF	TGCAGCGTTCGGCCTAGCGGGGCGGGAGAGCAGTACTTC